What follows are 20 T cell receptor beta chains derived from one specimen sequenced in a study of breast tumors, draining lymph nodes, adjacent tissues. The lymph nodes were axillary draining lymph nodes from breast cancer patients. TCRdb reprocessed the multiplex PCR reads with MiXCR, giving one entry per CDR3 protein. The data show around 230,000 distinct CDR3 sequences, around 35% seen once. What was sequenced was axillary lymph node tissue. The receptors originated from a female donor with breast cancer. Some clones in this sample may be carry-over from other donors' samples.

The sample holds a few counts of this clonotype. V is TRBV6-2 or TRBV6-3 and J is TRBJ2-2; either TRBD1 or TRBD2 may fit D (6 bases each). Germline CDR1 MNHEY, CDR2 SVGEGT. Trimming removed 7 bases from V and 3 bases from J, with 12 bases in between. This CDR3 is 14 amino acids long. CDR3 nucleotides: TGTGCCAGCACCGACAGGAGGGACACCGGGGAGCTGTTTTTT. The encoded protein is CASTDRRDTGELFF.

The chain links TRBV7-2 to TRBJ2-6; D possibly matches TRBD1 or TRBD2 (5 bases each). V lost 9 bases and J lost 4, with 19 bases in between. This CDR3 comprises 16 residues. Germline V CDR1 and CDR2: SGHTA, FQGNSA. The CDR3 region is CASSMTGTLGANVLTF. Written as DNA, the CDR3 is TGTGCCAGTAGTATGACCGGGACCCTCGGGGCCAACGTCCTGACTTTC.

This clonotype has a count of ten or more. The chain is built from TRBV9 and TRBJ2-3; the match to TRBD2 covers 10 bases. This CDR3 is 15 amino acids long. Germline trimming cut 3 bases from V and 5 bases from J; bases unmatched to any gene: 6. CDR1 is SGDLS and CDR2 is YYNGEE in the germline V gene. The DNA of the CDR3 is TGTGCCAGCAGCGCGAGCGGGAGGGGGAGAGATACGCAGTATTTT. Translation gives CASSASGRGRDTQYF.

The gene calls are TRBV28 and TRBJ2-7; 13 bases line up with TRBD2. CDR3 size: 12 residues. J was trimmed by 7 bases and V by 7 bases; bases with no gene match: 1. Germline values: CDR1 MDHEN, CDR2 SYDVKM. The CDR3 reads CASKGLAGEQYF. In nucleotides, the CDR3 is TGTGCCAGCAAGGGACTAGCGGGAGAGCAGTACTTC.

This clonotype was seen at least ten times. The V gene is TRBV19, the J gene TRBJ2-2; TRBD1 is a possible D gene (6 bases). This CDR3 contains 16 residues. Trimming left V 7 bases short and J 3 bases short, with 18 bases between. Germline CDR1 and CDR2: LNHDA and SQIVND (reference sequence). In DNA, the CDR3 is TGTGCCAGTATGGGTGCAGGGGTTGGTCACACCGGGGAGCTGTTTTTT. Residues: CASMGAGVGHTGELFF. Complete variable domain (other parts from reference TRBV19 and TRBJ2-2): DGGITQSPKYLFRKEGQNVTLSCEQNLNHDAMYWYRQDPGQGLRLIYYSQIVNDFQKGDIAEGYSVSREKKESFPLTVTSAQKNPTAFYLCASMGAGVGHTGELFFGEGSRLTVL.

This clonotype was seen at least ten times. The V call is TRBV19, the J call TRBJ2-1; D may be TRBD2 (6 bases). V was shortened by 0 bases and J by 2 bases, with 11 bases between the two germline ends. The CDR3 extends over 16 amino acids. CDR1 is LNHDA and CDR2 is SQIVND in the germline V gene (reference sequence). In DNA form, the CDR3 reads TGTGCCAGTAGTATAGATCGCGGGGCAACCTACAATGAGCAGTTCTTC. As protein: CASSIDRGATYNEQFF.

The chain is built from TRBV30 and TRBJ1-4, with D perhaps matching TRBD1 (5 bases). Germline V CDR1 and CDR2: GTSNPN, SVGIG (reference sequence). V dropped 8 bases and J dropped 3 bases, with 7 bases sitting between them. This CDR3 is 11 amino acids long. The CDR3 nucleotides read TGTGCCCAGGGTTCTAATGAAAAACTGTTTTTT. Amino acid sequence: CAQGSNEKLFF. Full variable domain (outside the CDR3, taken from reference TRBV30 and TRBJ1-4): SQTIHQWPATLVQPVGSPLSLECTVEGTSNPNLYWYRQAAGRGLQLLFYSVGIGQISSEVPQNLSASRPQDRQFILSSKKLLLSDSGFYLCAQGSNEKLFFGSGTQLSVL.

This clonotype was detected ten times or more. The chain carries TRBV7-9 and TRBJ2-5, with a weak D call TRBD2 (5 bases). Trimming shortened V by 3 bases and J by 3 bases, and 11 bases separated the two germline ends. The germline V gene encodes CDR1 SEHNR and CDR2 FQNEAQ (reference sequence). The CDR3 totals 14 residues. The chain's CDR3 is CASSFVLGEETQYF. The DNA of the CDR3 is TGTGCCAGCAGCTTCGTTCTCGGGGAAGAGACCCAGTACTTC. Combining the CDR3 with reference TRBV7-9 and TRBJ2-5 gives the whole variable domain DTGVSQNPRHKITKRGQNVTFRCDPISEHNRLYWYRQTLGQGPEFLTYFQNEAQLEKSRLLSDRFSAERPKGSFSTLEIQRTEQGDSAMYLCASSFVLGEETQYFGPGTRLLVL.

The rearrangement uses TRBV11-2 and TRBJ1-3; TRBD1 is a possible D gene (5 bases). This CDR3 comprises 17 residues. Trimming took off 3 bases at V and 1 base at J, with 16 bases between the two ends. Looked up from germline, CDR1 is SGHAT and CDR2 is FQNNGV. CDR3 bases: TGTGCCAGCAGCTTTAGTTGGGGGTCCAATTCTGGAAACACCATATATTTT. This translates into CASSFSWGSNSGNTIYF. Supplemented by reference TRBV11-2 and TRBJ1-3, the full variable domain reads EAGVAQSPRYKIIEKRQSVAFWCNPISGHATLYWYQQILGQGPKLLIQFQNNGVVDDSQLPKDRFSAERLKGVDSTLKIQPAKLEDSAVYLCASSFSWGSNSGNTIYFGEGSWLTVV.

A few counts support this clonotype. V usage is TRBV6-2 or TRBV6-3 and J usage is TRBJ1-5, with 8 bases aligning to TRBD1. Germline CDR1 MNHEY, CDR2 SVGEGT. With V trimmed by 7 bases and J by 4 bases, 6 bases remained unmatched. CDR3 size: 14 residues. CDR3 in amino acids: CASKGTGKNQPQHF. The CDR3 region has the DNA TGTGCCAGCAAGGGGACAGGAAAAAATCAGCCCCAGCATTTT.

This clonotype was found many times. The chain couples TRBV19 to TRBJ1-6; a weak D match, TRBD1 (5 bases). The germline V gene has CDR1 LNHDA and CDR2 SQIVND (reference sequence). The CDR3 is 14 amino acids. The ends were cut back, 6 bases at V and 7 bases at J, with 13 bases in the middle. The CDR3 is CASSPTVGNSPLHF. The CDR3 DNA sequence: TGTGCCAGTAGCCCGACAGTCGGGAATTCACCCCTCCACTTT.

This clonotype appeared a few times. V gene TRBV6-6 combines with J gene TRBJ2-5, with D perhaps matching TRBD1 or TRBD2 (5 bases each). V lost 5 bases to trimming and J lost 5 bases, with 15 bases between them. CDR1 is MNHNY and CDR2 is SVGAGI in the germline V gene (reference sequence). CDR3 length equals 14 residues. CDR3 sequence reads: CASSHPGSGETQYF. In nucleotides, the CDR3 is TGTGCCAGCAGTCACCCAGGGAGTGGGGAGACCCAGTACTTC.

This clonotype was seen ten or more times. CDR3 amino acids: CASSLSFPGLARDTQYF. In DNA, the CDR3 is TGTGCCAGCAGCTTATCCTTTCCGGGACTAGCGAGGGATACGCAGTATTTT. The chain recombines TRBV7-2 with TRBJ2-3, with 10 nucleotides matching TRBD2. Germline assignment: CDR1 SGHTA and CDR2 FQGNSA. V lost 2 bases to trimming and J lost 6 bases; unmatched junction nucleotides: 11. CDR3 size: 17 residues. The variable domain in full, completed from reference TRBV7-2 and TRBJ2-3, reads GAGVSQSPSNKVTEKGKDVELRCDPISGHTALYWYRQSLGQGLEFLIYFQGNSAPDKSGLPSDRFSAERTGGSVSTLTIQRTQQEDSAVYLCASSLSFPGLARDTQYFGPGTRLTVL.

V gene TRBV2 combines with J gene TRBJ2-5, with 10 nucleotides matching TRBD2. V lost 6 bases, J lost 5 bases, and 24 bases stayed unmatched. The CDR3 is 20 residues long. CDR1 SNHLY and CDR2 FYNNEI come from the germline V gene. Here the CDR3 reads CASRTPKETSGQNTGETQYF. In nucleotides, the CDR3 is TGTGCCAGCAGGACCCCGAAAGAGACTAGCGGGCAGAACACCGGGGAGACCCAGTACTTC.

This clonotype was observed at least ten times. This chain links TRBV7-8 with TRBJ1-2; 9 bases fit TRBD1. V gave up 5 bases and J gave up 4 bases; unmatched junction bases: 17. Germline V CDR1 and CDR2: SGHVS, FQNEAQ. The CDR3 contains 18 residues. In DNA form, the CDR3 reads TGTGCCAGCAGCCATGTCGGGACAGGGAAGGGGGGGTTCTATGGCTACACCTTC. Protein sequence: CASSHVGTGKGGFYGYTF.

This clonotype was counted at least ten times. The rearrangement uses TRBV11-2 and TRBJ2-3, with D perhaps TRBD2 (6 bases). Germline loops: CDR1 SGHAT, CDR2 FQNNGV. The V gene lost 5 bases and the J gene lost 6 bases, with 21 bases spanning the gap. CDR3 size: 16 residues. This CDR3 reads CASSPSGWRADDTQYF. The DNA for the CDR3 is TGTGCCAGCAGCCCAAGCGGCTGGAGGGCCGACGATACGCAGTATTTT.

Points on this clonotype: The CDR3 does not close with the conserved phenylalanine or tryptophan, likely indicating a read error. No DNA is shown, since the ends of the CDR3 on it are uncertain; the CDR3 is the one TCRdb lists. This chain joins TRBV7-8 and TRBJ2-7; no check of the table's D call, TRBD1, against the DNA was made. 15 amino acids form the CDR3, both terminal residues included. Germline values: CDR1 SGHVS, CDR2 FQNEAQ. CDR3 sequence reads: CASSSGPQGGYEQHY.

This clonotype has just a few counts. This sequence joins TRBV6-2 or TRBV6-3 and TRBJ1-2; 8 nucleotides agree with TRBD1. The germline gives CDR1 MNHEY, CDR2 SVGEGT. V was pared by 5 bases and J by 2 bases, with 10 bases of the junction left unmatched. The CDR3 contains 16 residues. The CDR3 sequence is CASSPGQGKLNYGYTF. CDR3 DNA: TGTGCCAGCAGTCCCGGACAGGGAAAATTGAACTATGGCTACACCTTC.

This clonotype was counted at least ten times. This may arise from a read error, as a much more abundant clone is one base away. The chain carries TRBV20-1 and TRBJ2-7; the D gene is possibly TRBD2 (6 bases). Germline V gene sequence: CDR1 DFQATT, CDR2 SNEGSKA (reference sequence). This CDR3 region has 14 residues. In DNA form, the CDR3 reads TGCAGTGCTAGCGGAGGGGACCTCTCCTCCGAGCAGTACTTC. Translated, it gives CSASGGDLSSEQYF.

This clonotype came up a few times. The V and J genes are TRBV6-5 and TRBJ1-2; tentatively, D is TRBD1 (5 bases). The V end was cut by 5 bases, the J end by 2 bases, with 12 bases between. Germline V gene lookup returns CDR1 MNHEY and CDR2 SVGAGI. The CDR3 consists of 14 residues. CDR3 loop: CASSHGAGNYGYTF. The CDR3 region has the DNA TGTGCCAGCAGTCACGGGGCAGGGAACTATGGCTACACCTTC.